This record concerns one T cell receptor beta chain sequence. Its antigen is as yet unknown. The record originates from a study of monozygotic twins with inflammatory bowel disease. General study points: Patient-specific immunosuppressive treatments may have made repertoires more variable. IBD patients shared fewer clonotypes with other individuals than healthy twins, especially patients with disease activity signs.

This CDR3 has 16 amino acids. Germline V CDR1 and CDR2: SGHRS, YFSETQ. In preparing each TCR library, about 3.5 ug of total RNA was used. After re-calling the 5' RACE reads, TCRdb lists one entry per CDR3 protein, DNA absent. Its table lists 110,000 to 150,000 distinct CDR3 sequences. The chain carries TRBV5-1 and TRBJ2-1; without DNA, the TCRdb call of TRBD1 cannot be checked. Sequencing was carried out using blood. This clonotype originated in a human donor with ulcerative colitis or Crohn's disease, or a healthy co-twin of an affected twin (not recorded which). This chain's CDR3 is CASSLDRGGSYNEQFF.